The following is a T cell receptor beta chain sequence with its context. Exposed study participants had met a COVID-19 case within 2 weeks before entry. The CDR3 totals 12 residues. With 4 bases removed from V and 4 bases from J, the gap between germline ends came to 5 bases. Germline V gives CDR1 MDHEN, CDR2 SYDVKM. Original methodology: Using reference gene primer amplification, nucleated cell counts were estimated. Method: immunoSEQ multiplex PCR; TCRdb's copy keeps in-frame clones and lacks some. The D gene and trimming were derived from the DNA, and the V and J assignments and clone size from that table. The data show 350,000 to 500,000 clones, with approximately 90% seen just once and approximately 1.5% held by the top ten. These data originate in a study of blood T cell repertoires in COVID-19. Overall study: Sources were T cells, B-cell-depleted T cells, or PBMCs; the material itself was cDNA or gDNA.

This chain uses TRBV28 with TRBJ1-3; D is perhaps TRBD1 (5 bases). This clonotype was sampled from a woman aged 18-30 years who had been exposed to COVID-19. The source material was PBMCs or T cells enriched from blood (not recorded which). The CDR3 DNA sequence: TGTGCCAGCAGTTGGACAGGAAACACCATATATTTT. This gives the protein CASSWTGNTIYF. The full variable domain, in which reference TRBV28 and TRBJ1-3 provide the parts outside the CDR3, is DVKVTQSSRYLVKRTGEKVFLECVQDMDHENMFWYRQDPGLGLRLIYFSYDVKMKEKGDIPEGYSVSREKKERFSLILESASTNQTSMYLCASSWTGNTIYFGEGSWLTVV.